This is a list of T cell receptor beta chains from one sample in a study of T cell responses to AZD1222 COVID-19 vaccine. Here immunoSEQ multiplex PCR was the method, and the copy in TCRdb shows in-frame clones only, minus some. The data show some 110,000 clones, about 88% seen once. Sequenced here: peripheral blood, sampled on day 0 of AZD1222 vaccination. These receptor sequences come from an adult in good health. Both conserved end residues are part of each CDR3. A D gene is named only where the DNA matches it firmly. Clone size is stated in some rows and not others, as once, few, many or a class when expanded.

. | TRBJ1-5 | . | TRBV4-2 | TGTGCCAGCAACCCAAGAGAACCGACAGGAATCTTTAGCAATCAGCCCCAGCATTTT | CASNPREPTGIFSNQPQHF
TRBD1 | TRBJ2-1 | . | TRBV19 | TGTGCCAGTACCCCAGGGGGGACAGGGATGCCGTACAATGAGCAGTTCTTC | CASTPGGTGMPYNEQFF
. | TRBJ1-1 | . | TRBV7-8 | TGTGCCAGCAGCTGGGGACGGACCATGAACACTGAAGCTTTCTTT | CASSWGRTMNTEAFF
. | TRBJ2-5 | few | TRBV5-4 | TGTGCCAGCAGCTTAGGTTTGGACAATATGGGGGAGACCCAGTACTTC | CASSLGLDNMGETQYF
. | TRBJ2-5 | . | TRBV4-1 | TGCGCCAGCAGAGGATCTGGGGGGCCAGCGCAAGAGACCCAGTACTTC | CASRGSGGPAQETQYF
. | TRBJ1-1 | . | TRBV5-1 | TGCGCCAGCCGGTTCATGAGGGGGAACACTGAAGCTTTCTTT | CASRFMRGNTEAFF
TRBD1 | TRBJ1-6 | once | TRBV4-3 | TGCGCCAGCAGCCAAGTTCACGGACAGGGGTATAATTCACCCCTCCACTTT | CASSQVHGQGYNSPLHF
. | TRBJ1-2 | once | TRBV12-3/TRBV12-4 | TGTGCCAGCAGTTTGTCGCCGGCTTATGGCTACACCTTC | CASSLSPAYGYTF
TRBD2 | TRBJ2-3 | . | TRBV4-2 | TGTGCCAGCAGCCAAAGGGCCGGCGGGGGTTTCGCAGATACGCAGTATTTT | CASSQRAGGGFADTQYF
TRBD2 | TRBJ2-3 | . | TRBV12-3/TRBV12-4 | TGTGCCAGCACGACTAGCGGGTCAGATACGCAGTATTTT | CASTTSGSDTQYF
TRBD1 | TRBJ2-7 | once | TRBV6-5 | TGTGCCAGCAGTTACTCGACAGGGTTTAACTACGAGCAGTACTTC | CASSYSTGFNYEQYF
. | TRBJ2-3 | . | TRBV3-1/TRBV3-2 | TGTGCCAGCAGCCCAGGTGGGGATACGCAGTATTTT | CASSPGGDTQYF
. | TRBJ1-2 | . | TRBV7-2 | TGTGCCAGCAGCTTAGCGGGCCCCAGGGATTTGGGCTACACCTTC | CASSLAGPRDLGYTF
. | TRBJ2-7 | . | TRBV4-3 | TGCGCCAGCAGCCAACTCCGGTCGACAGGTGATTCCTACGAGCAGTACTTC | CASSQLRSTGDSYEQYF
. | TRBJ1-6 | . | TRBV6-5 | TGTGCCAGCAGACGGACCTATAATTCACCCCTCCACTTT | CASRRTYNSPLHF
. | TRBJ1-6 | once | TRBV24-1 | TGTGCCGTTTTTGGGGGGGCTAATTCACCCCTCCACTTT | CAVFGGANSPLHF
. | TRBJ2-2 | . | TRBV7-7 | TGTGCCAGCAGCCAGTTCGTTGGGACCTCATTGAACACCGGGGAGCTGTTTTTT | CASSQFVGTSLNTGELFF
. | TRBJ1-5 | . | TRBV27 | TGTGCCAGCAACCCCCTAGGCGTGAATCAGCCCCAGCATTTT | CASNPLGVNQPQHF
. | TRBJ2-3 | once | TRBV6-6 | TGTGCCAGCACCTTGGGCAGATACACAGATACGCAGTATTTT | CASTLGRYTDTQYF
. | TRBJ1-5 | medium-sized | TRBV6-6 | TGTGCCAGCAGTCTCCGCCTGCGGGGGCGGCCCCAGCATTTT | CASSLRLRGRPQHF
TRBD1 | TRBJ2-1 | . | TRBV2 | TGTGCCAGCAGTTCCTTGAGGGGGCGCTCCTACAATGAGCAGTTCTTC | CASSSLRGRSYNEQFF
. | TRBJ2-1 | . | TRBV27 | TGTGCCAGCGGCTACAATGAGCAGTTCTTC | CASGYNEQFF
. | TRBJ1-1 | . | TRBV7-2 | TGTGCCAGCAGCTTACGTACCGGGGACCGCGCTGAAGCTTTCTTT | CASSLRTGDRAEAFF
. | TRBJ1-2 | . | TRBV19 | TGTGCCAGTAGGGCGACTCCCGGAGGGCTCGACTATGGCTACACCTTC | CASRATPGGLDYGYTF
TRBD2 | TRBJ2-7 | . | TRBV24-1 | TGTGCCACCAGTGAGACTAGCGGGGGGCCACTCTACGAGCAGTACTTC | CATSETSGGPLYEQYF
TRBD2 | TRBJ2-4 | . | TRBV2 | TGTGCCAGCAGTGATGGGACTAGCGGGAGGGCCTATAAAAACATTCAGTACTTC | CASSDGTSGRAYKNIQYF
TRBD2 | TRBJ2-3 | . | TRBV10-1 | TGCGCCAGCAGCCGCGGACTAGCGGGAGCCACAGATACGCAGTATTTT | CASSRGLAGATDTQYF
. | TRBJ1-2 | . | TRBV19 | TGTGCCAGTAGTATAGGGGGGAGGGCCGGCAACTATGGCTACACCTTC | CASSIGGRAGNYGYTF
. | TRBJ1-1 | . | TRBV9 | TGTGCCAGCAGCGTATCGGACGCATTTGAAGCTTTCTTT | CASSVSDAFEAFF
. | TRBJ2-4 | . | TRBV19 | TGTGCCAGTACCCCCACCGGTTCTTCGTTAGCCAAAAACATTCAGTACTTC | CASTPTGSSLAKNIQYF
. | TRBJ1-4 | . | TRBV5-5 | TGTGCCAGCAGCTTACCGACAGGCCCAACTAATGAAAAACTGTTTTTT | CASSLPTGPTNEKLFF
. | TRBJ1-4 | . | TRBV4-1 | TGCGCCAGCAGCTTTCGTAACGGGGCATGGGAAAAACTGTTTTTT | CASSFRNGAWEKLFF
. | TRBJ1-1 | . | TRBV19 | TGTGCCAGTAATACCGGCAGGAACACTGAAGCTTTCTTT | CASNTGRNTEAFF
. | TRBJ1-4 | . | TRBV3-1/TRBV3-2 | TGTGCCAGCAGTTACAGGGCAACTAATGAAAAACTGTTTTTT | CASSYRATNEKLFF
TRBD2 | TRBJ2-7 | . | TRBV27 | TGTGCCAGCAATCGGGGGGGATCCTACGAGCAGTACTTC | CASNRGGSYEQYF
. | TRBJ2-7 | . | TRBV15 | TGTGCCACCAGCAGAGCACGCGGCAAGGCCTACGAGCAGTACTTC | CATSRARGKAYEQYF
TRBD1 | TRBJ1-4 | . | TRBV27 | TGTGCCAGCAGTGGGACAGGGGCTAAACTGTTTTTT | CASSGTGAKLFF
TRBD2 | TRBJ2-1 | . | TRBV5-1 | TGCGCCAGCAGCTTGGGGACTAGCGGCTACAATGAGCAGTTCTTC | CASSLGTSGYNEQFF
. | TRBJ2-7 | . | TRBV24-1 | TGTGCCACCAGTGATTTTACGGGTTACGAGCAGTACTTC | CATSDFTGYEQYF
. | TRBJ1-3 | . | TRBV21-1 | TGTGCCAGCAGCAGTACGGACGGTCAGGGAAACACCATATATTTT | CASSSTDGQGNTIYF
. | TRBJ2-1 | . | TRBV28 | TGTGCCAGCCTAGGGGCAGGGTTTGACAATGAGCAGTTCTTC | CASLGAGFDNEQFF
. | TRBJ1-2 | . | TRBV7-2 | TGTGCCAGCAGCCGCAGCGGAAGGTTGAACTATGGCTACACCTTC | CASSRSGRLNYGYTF
. | TRBJ1-5 | . | TRBV6-6 | TGTGCCAGCAGTTCAGGACTGGGATTGGGGCAGCCCCAGCATTTT | CASSSGLGLGQPQHF
TRBD1 | TRBJ2-7 | . | TRBV7-2 | TGTGCCAGCAGCTACCGGGACAGGGGTCACGAGCAGTACTTC | CASSYRDRGHEQYF